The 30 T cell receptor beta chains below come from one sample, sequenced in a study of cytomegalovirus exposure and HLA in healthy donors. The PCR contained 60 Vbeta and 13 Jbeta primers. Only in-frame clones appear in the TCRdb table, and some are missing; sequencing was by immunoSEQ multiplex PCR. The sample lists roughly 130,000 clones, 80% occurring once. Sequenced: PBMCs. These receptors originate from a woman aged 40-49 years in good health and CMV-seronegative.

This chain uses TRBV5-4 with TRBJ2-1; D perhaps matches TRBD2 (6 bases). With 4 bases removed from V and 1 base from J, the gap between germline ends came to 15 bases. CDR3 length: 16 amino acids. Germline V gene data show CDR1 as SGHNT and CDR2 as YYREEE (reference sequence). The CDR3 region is CASSPGGLASYNEQFF. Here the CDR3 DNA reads TGTGCCAGCAGCCCTGGCGGGCTAGCGTCCTACAATGAGCAGTTCTTC.

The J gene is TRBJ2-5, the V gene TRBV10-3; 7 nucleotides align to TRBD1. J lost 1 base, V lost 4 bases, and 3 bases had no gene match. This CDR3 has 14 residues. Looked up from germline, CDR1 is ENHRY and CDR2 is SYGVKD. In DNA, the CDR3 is TGTGCCATCAGTGGAAGGACAGGCCAAGAGACCCAGTACTTC. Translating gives CAISGRTGQETQYF.

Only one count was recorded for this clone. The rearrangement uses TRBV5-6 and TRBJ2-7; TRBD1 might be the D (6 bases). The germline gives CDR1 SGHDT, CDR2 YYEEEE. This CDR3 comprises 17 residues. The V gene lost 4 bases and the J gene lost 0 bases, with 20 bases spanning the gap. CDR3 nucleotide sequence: TGTGCCAGCAGCCTTCGACATGGACAGAGATTCTCCTACGAGCAGTACTTC. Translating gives CASSLRHGQRFSYEQYF.

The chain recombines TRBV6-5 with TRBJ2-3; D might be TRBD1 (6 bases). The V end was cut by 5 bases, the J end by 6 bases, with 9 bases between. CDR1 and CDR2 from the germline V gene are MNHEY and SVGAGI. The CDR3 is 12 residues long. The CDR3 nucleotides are TGTGCCAGCAGTACCACAGGGGATACGCAGTATTTT. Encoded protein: CASSTTGDTQYF.

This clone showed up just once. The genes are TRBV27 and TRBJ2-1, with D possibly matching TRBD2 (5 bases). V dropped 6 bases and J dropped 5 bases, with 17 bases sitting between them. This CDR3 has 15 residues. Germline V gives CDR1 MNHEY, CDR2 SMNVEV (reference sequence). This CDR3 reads CASSRTRPSHNEQFF. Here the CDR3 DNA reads TGTGCCAGCAGCCGAACTAGGCCCTCTCACAATGAGCAGTTCTTC.

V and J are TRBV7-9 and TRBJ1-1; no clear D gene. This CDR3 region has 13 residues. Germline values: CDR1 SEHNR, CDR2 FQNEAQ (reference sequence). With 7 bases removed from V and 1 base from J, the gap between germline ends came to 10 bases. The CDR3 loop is CASIWATNTEAFF. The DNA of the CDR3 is TGTGCCAGCATCTGGGCCACGAACACTGAAGCTTTCTTT.

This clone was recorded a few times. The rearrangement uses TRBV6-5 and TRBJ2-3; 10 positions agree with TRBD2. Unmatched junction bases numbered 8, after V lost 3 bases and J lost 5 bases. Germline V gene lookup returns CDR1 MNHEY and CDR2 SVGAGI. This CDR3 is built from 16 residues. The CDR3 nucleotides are TGTGCCAGCAGTTATGGGGGGAGCGGGAGGGGAGATACGCAGTATTTT. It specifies CASSYGGSGRGDTQYF.

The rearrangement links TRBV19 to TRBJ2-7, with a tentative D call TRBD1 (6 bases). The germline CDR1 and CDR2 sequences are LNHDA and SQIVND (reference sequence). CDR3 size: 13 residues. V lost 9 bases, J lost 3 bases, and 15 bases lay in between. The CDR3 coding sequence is TGTGCCAGAAAAAAACAGGGTTACTACGAGCAGTACTTC. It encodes CARKKQGYYEQYF.

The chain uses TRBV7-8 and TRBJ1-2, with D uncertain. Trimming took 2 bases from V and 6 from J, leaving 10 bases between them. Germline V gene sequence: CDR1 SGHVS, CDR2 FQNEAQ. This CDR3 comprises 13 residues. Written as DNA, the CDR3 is TGTGCCAGCAGCTTACGGTCACGGGATGGCTACACCTTC. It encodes CASSLRSRDGYTF.

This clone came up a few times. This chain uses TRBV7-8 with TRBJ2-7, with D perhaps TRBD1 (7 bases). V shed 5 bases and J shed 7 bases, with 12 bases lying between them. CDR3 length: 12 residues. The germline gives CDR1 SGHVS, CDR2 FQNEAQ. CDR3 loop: CASSQQGREQYF. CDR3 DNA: TGTGCCAGCAGCCAACAGGGGAGGGAGCAGTACTTC.

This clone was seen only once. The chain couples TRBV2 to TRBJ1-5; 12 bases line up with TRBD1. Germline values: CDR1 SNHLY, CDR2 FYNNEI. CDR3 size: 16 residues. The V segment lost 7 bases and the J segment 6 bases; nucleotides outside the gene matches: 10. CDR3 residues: CASTPRGQGAIQPQHF. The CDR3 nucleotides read TGTGCCAGCACCCCGAGGGGACAGGGGGCAATTCAGCCCCAGCATTTT.

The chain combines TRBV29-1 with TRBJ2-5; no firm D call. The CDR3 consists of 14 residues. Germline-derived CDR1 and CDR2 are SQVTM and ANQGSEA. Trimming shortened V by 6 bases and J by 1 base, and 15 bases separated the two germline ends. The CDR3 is CSVQRSNVQETQYF. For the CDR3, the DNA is TGCAGCGTCCAACGGTCAAATGTCCAAGAGACCCAGTACTTC.

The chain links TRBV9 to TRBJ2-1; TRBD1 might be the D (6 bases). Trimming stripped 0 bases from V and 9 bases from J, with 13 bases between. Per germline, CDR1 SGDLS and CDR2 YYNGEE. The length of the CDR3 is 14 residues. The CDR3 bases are TGTGCCAGCAGCGTAGAAAGGACAGACGGTGAGCAGTTCTTC. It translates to CASSVERTDGEQFF.

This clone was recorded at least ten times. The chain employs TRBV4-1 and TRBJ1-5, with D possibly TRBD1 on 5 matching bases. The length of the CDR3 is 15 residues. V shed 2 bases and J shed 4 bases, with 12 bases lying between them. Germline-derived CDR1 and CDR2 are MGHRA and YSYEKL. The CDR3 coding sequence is TGCGCCAGCAGCCAATGGTTGGGGGGAAATCAGCCCCAGCATTTT. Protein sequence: CASSQWLGGNQPQHF.

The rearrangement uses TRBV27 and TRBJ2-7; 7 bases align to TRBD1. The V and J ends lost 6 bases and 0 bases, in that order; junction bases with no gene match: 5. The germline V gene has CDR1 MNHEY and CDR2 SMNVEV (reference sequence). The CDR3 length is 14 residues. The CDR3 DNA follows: TGTGCCAGCAGGACCGCAGGGGGCTCCTACGAGCAGTACTTC. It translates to CASRTAGGSYEQYF.

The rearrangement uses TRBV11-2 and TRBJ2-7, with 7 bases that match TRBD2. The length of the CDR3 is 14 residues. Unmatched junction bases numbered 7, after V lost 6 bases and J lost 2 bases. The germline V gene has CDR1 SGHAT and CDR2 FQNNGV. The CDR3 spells CASRILAVAYEQYF. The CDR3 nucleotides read TGTGCCAGCAGGATCCTAGCGGTTGCCTACGAGCAGTACTTC.

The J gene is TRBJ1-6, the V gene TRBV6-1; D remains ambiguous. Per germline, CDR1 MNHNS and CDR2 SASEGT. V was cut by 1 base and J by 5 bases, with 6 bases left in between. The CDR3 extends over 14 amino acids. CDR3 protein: CASSEGPDNSPLHF. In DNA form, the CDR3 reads TGTGCCAGCAGTGAAGGGCCTGATAATTCACCCCTCCACTTT.

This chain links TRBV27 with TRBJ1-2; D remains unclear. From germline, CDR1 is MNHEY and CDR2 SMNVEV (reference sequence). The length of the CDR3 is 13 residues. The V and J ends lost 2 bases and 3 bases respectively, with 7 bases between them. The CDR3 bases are TGTGCCAGCAGTTTAAACGGGGACTATGGCTACACCTTC. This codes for CASSLNGDYGYTF.

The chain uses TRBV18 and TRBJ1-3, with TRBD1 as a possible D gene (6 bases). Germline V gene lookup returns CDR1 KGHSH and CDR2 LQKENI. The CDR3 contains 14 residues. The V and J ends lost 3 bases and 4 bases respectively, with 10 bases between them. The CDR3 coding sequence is TGTGCCAGCTCACCTGGGACAAAAGGAAACACCATATATTTT. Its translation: CASSPGTKGNTIYF. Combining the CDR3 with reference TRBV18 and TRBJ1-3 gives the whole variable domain NAGVMQNPRHLVRRRGQEARLRCSPMKGHSHVYWYRQLPEEGLKFMVYLQKENIIDESGMPKERFSAEFPKEGPSILRIQQVVRGDSAAYFCASSPGTKGNTIYFGEGSWLTVV.

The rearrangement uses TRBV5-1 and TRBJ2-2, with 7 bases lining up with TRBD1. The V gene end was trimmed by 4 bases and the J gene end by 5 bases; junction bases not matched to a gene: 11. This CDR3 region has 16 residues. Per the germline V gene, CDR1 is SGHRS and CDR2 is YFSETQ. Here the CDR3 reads CASSMGQSLWTGELFF. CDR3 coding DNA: TGCGCCAGCAGCATGGGACAGAGCTTATGGACCGGGGAGCTGTTTTTT.

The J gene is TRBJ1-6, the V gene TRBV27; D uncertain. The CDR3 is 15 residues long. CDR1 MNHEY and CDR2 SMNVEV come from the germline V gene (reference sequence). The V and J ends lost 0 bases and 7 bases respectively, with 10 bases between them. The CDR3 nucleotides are TGTGCCAGCAGTTTATCGTACAGCCGGAATTCACCCCTCCACTTT. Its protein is CASSLSYSRNSPLHF.

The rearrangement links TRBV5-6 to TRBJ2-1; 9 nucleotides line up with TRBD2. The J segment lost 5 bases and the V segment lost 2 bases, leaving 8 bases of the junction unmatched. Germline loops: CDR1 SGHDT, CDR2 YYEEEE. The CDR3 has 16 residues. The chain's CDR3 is CASSFLAGLNHNEQFF. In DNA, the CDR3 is TGTGCCAGCAGCTTTCTAGCGGGACTCAATCACAATGAGCAGTTCTTC.

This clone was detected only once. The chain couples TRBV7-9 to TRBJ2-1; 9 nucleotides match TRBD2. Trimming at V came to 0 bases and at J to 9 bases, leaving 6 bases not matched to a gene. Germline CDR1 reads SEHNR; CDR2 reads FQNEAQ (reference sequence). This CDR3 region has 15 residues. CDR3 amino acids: CASSLAAGGNREQFF. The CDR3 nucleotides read TGTGCCAGCAGCTTAGCGGCGGGAGGGAATCGTGAGCAGTTCTTC. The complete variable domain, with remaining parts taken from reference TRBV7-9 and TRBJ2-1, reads DTGVSQNPRHKITKRGQNVTFRCDPISEHNRLYWYRQTLGQGPEFLTYFQNEAQLEKSRLLSDRFSAERPKGSFSTLEIQRTEQGDSAMYLCASSLAAGGNREQFFGPGTRLTVL.

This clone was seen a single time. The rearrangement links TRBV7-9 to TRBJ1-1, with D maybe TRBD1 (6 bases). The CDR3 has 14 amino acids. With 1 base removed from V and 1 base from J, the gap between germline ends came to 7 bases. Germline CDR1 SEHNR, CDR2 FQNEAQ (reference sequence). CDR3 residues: CASSLGQANTEAFF. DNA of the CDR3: TGTGCCAGCAGCTTAGGACAGGCGAACACTGAAGCTTTCTTT.

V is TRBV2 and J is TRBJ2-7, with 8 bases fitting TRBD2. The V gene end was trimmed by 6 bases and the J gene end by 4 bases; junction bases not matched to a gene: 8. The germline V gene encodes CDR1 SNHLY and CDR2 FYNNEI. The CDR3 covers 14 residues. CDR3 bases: TGTGCCAGCAGGGACCACGGACTAGCTTACGAGCAGTACTTC. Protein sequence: CASRDHGLAYEQYF.

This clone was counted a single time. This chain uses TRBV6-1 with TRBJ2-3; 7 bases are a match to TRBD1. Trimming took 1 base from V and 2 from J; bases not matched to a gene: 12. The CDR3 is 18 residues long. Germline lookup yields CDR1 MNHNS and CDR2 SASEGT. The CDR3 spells CASSEGFIGTVLTDTQYF. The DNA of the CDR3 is TGTGCCAGCAGTGAAGGGTTCATCGGGACAGTCCTCACAGATACGCAGTATTTT.

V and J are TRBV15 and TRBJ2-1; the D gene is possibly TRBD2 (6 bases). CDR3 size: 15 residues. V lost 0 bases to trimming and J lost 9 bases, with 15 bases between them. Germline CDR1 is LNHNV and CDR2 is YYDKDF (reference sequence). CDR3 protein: CATSRDLRRAPEQFF. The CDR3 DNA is TGTGCCACCAGCAGAGATCTCCGGAGGGCCCCTGAGCAGTTCTTC.

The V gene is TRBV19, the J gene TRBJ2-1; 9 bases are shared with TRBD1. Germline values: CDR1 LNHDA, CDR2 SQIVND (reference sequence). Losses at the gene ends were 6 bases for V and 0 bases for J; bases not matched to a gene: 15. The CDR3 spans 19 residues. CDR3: CASRPSYRDRALSYNEQFF. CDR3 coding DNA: TGTGCCAGTAGACCATCATACCGGGACAGGGCTCTCTCCTACAATGAGCAGTTCTTC. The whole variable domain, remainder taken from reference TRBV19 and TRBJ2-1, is DGGITQSPKYLFRKEGQNVTLSCEQNLNHDAMYWYRQDPGQGLRLIYYSQIVNDFQKGDIAEGYSVSREKKESFPLTVTSAQKNPTAFYLCASRPSYRDRALSYNEQFFGPGTRLTVL.

This CDR3 reads CASSLGQGASEAFF. As DNA, the CDR3 is TGTGCCAGCAGTTTAGGACAGGGGGCCTCTGAAGCTTTCTTT. The chain has TRBV2 and TRBJ1-1; 11 nucleotides match TRBD1. Losses at the gene ends were 5 bases for V and 6 bases for J; bases not matched to a gene: 5. The CDR3 consists of 14 residues. Germline CDR1 and CDR2: SNHLY and FYNNEI.

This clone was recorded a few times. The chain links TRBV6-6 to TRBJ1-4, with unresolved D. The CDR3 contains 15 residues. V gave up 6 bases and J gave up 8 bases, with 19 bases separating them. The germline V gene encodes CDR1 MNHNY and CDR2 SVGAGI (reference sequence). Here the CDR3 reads CASSPAAGFGEKLFF. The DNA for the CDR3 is TGTGCCAGCAGCCCCGCCGCGGGGTTTGGAGAAAAACTGTTTTTT.